This T cell receptor (beta chain) emerged from a study of T-cell reconstitution after alpha-beta-depleted transplantation in children. Unique molecular identifiers were used to barcode this TCRbeta library. TCRdb used MiXCR to reprocess the PCR reads, holding one entry per CDR3 protein. The data show approximately 490,000 distinct CDR3 sequences, with around an eighth seen just once and approximately 5.4% held by the top ten. The V gene end was trimmed by 4 bases and the J gene end by 6 bases; junction bases not matched to a gene: 8. The germline V gene encodes CDR1 SGHRS and CDR2 YFSETQ. CDR3 length: 14 residues.

This sequence was found in a human donor who donated a stem cell graft to a child with combined immunodeficiency. The source material was PBMCs from the stem cell graft donor, sampled from the stem cell graft. The chain links TRBV5-1 to TRBJ2-7; 9 bases fit TRBD1. The CDR3, as DNA: TGCGCCAGCAGCCAATCGGGACAGGGAACCGAGCAGTACTTC. This codes for CASSQSGQGTEQYF.